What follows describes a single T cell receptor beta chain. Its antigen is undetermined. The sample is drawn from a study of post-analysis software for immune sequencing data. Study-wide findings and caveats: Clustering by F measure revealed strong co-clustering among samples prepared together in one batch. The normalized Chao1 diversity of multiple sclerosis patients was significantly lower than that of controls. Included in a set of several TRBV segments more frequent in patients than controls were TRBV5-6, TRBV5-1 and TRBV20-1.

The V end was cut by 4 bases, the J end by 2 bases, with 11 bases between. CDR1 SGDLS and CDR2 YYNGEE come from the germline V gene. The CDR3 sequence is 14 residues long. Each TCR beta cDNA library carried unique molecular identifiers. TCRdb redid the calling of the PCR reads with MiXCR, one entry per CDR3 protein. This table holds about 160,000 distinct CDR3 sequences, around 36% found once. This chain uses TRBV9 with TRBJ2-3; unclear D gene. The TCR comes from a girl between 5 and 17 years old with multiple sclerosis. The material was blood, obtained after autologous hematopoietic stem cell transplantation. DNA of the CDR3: TGTGCCAGCAGCCAAGATCTTGCCACAGATACGCAGTATTTT. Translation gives CASSQDLATDTQYF. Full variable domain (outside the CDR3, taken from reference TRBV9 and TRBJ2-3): DSGVTQTPKHLITATGQRVTLRCSPRSGDLSVYWYQQSLDQGLQFLIQYYNGEERAKGNILERFSAQQFPDLHSELNLSSLELGDSALYFCASSQDLATDTQYFGPGTRLTVL.